The rows below give T cell receptor beta chains drawn from one sample of a study of blood T cell repertoires in COVID-19. Here immunoSEQ multiplex PCR was the method, and the copy in TCRdb shows in-frame clones only, minus some. Of some 130,000 clones listed, around nine tenths are singletons. The specimen was peripheral blood. Every receptor here comes from a man aged 60 to 75 with COVID-19, enrolled during active disease. Each CDR3 is given with its conserved first and last residue. Fields, in order: D gene, J gene, clone size, V gene, CDR3 DNA, CDR3 protein. The D gene is left open where the match is weak. Clone size is not always given. Where it is, it says once, few, many or a class for expanded clones.

>.|TRBJ1-2|.|TRBV30
TGTGCCTGGCGTTCCCCGGGTCATGGCTACACCTTC
CAWRSPGHGYTF
>.|TRBJ2-3|.|TRBV6-5
TGTGCCAGCAGTTACGAACAGATTCAGTATTTT
CASSYEQIQYF
>TRBD2|TRBJ2-1|.|TRBV2
TGTGCCAGCAACGGCCCCGGGACTAGCGGCTACAATGAGCAGTTCTTC
CASNGPGTSGYNEQFF
>TRBD1|TRBJ2-1|.|TRBV5-1
TGCGCCAGCAGCTTGACAGGTGACAGGGGGCGGGTGAATGAGCAGTTCTTC
CASSLTGDRGRVNEQFF
>.|TRBJ2-1|.|TRBV7-3
TGTGCCAGCAGCTTAGGGCTGGGTGAGCAGTTCTTC
CASSLGLGEQFF
>.|TRBJ2-7|.|TRBV18
TGTGCCAGCTCACCATCAATCTACGAGCAGTACTTC
CASSPSIYEQYF
>.|TRBJ1-2|once|TRBV6-5
TGTGCCAGCACCAAAAGGCGGGGCCCTAACTATGGCTACACCTTC
CASTKRRGPNYGYTF
>TRBD1|TRBJ1-1|few|TRBV5-1
TGCGCCAGCAGCTCCACGAACACAGGGGGCACTGAAGCTTTCTTT
CASSSTNTGGTEAFF
>.|TRBJ2-1|once|TRBV6-5
TGTGCCAGCAGTCTCACGCCGGGTCACAAGCAGTTCTTC
CASSLTPGHKQFF
>TRBD2|TRBJ2-3|.|TRBV7-9
TGTGCCAGCAGCTTCCCCAAGACTAGCGGAAGCACAGATACGCAGTATTTT
CASSFPKTSGSTDTQYF
>.|TRBJ1-6|.|TRBV10-3
TGTGCCATCAGTGAGGAGGGCCAGCGGTCACCCCTCCACTTT
CAISEEGQRSPLHF
>TRBD1|TRBJ1-4|.|TRBV3-1/TRBV3-2
TGTGCCAGCAGCCAAGTGACAGGGGGAGTTGAAAAACTGTTTTTT
CASSQVTGGVEKLFF
>TRBD1|TRBJ2-7|.|TRBV11-2
TGTGCCAGCAGCTTAGAAATCAGGGGGCCCTACGAGCAGTACTTC
CASSLEIRGPYEQYF
>TRBD1|TRBJ1-1|.|TRBV7-9
TGTGCCAGCAGCTTAGGGGGGACAGGGGGCTTGAACACTGAAGCTTTCTTT
CASSLGGTGGLNTEAFF
>.|TRBJ2-3|.|TRBV30
TGTGCCTGGAGGTGGGACTCCAATTCAGATACGCAGTATTTT
CAWRWDSNSDTQYF
>TRBD2|TRBJ2-1|once|TRBV23-1
TGCGCCAGCAGTCAATCCGGGACTAGCGGAAACAATGAGCAGTTCTTC
CASSQSGTSGNNEQFF
>.|TRBJ2-2|.|TRBV2
TGTGCCAGCAGCGACACGTATGTTACCGGGGAGCTGTTTTTT
CASSDTYVTGELFF
>TRBD1|TRBJ1-2|.|TRBV5-4
TGTGCCAGCAGCCCGACCCTGGACAGGGAGGATGGCTACACCTTC
CASSPTLDREDGYTF
>.|TRBJ1-2|.|TRBV6-5
TGTGCCAGCAGTAGGAGGAACTCGGAACCTTATGGCTACACCTTC
CASSRRNSEPYGYTF
>TRBD2|TRBJ2-7|.|TRBV10-3
TGTGCCATCAGTGCCTCCACTAGCGGGGGATTCTACGAGCAGTACTTC
CAISASTSGGFYEQYF
>TRBD1|TRBJ1-2|.|TRBV12-3/TRBV12-4
TGTGCCAGCACCCTGACAGGGTCGAGGGGCTACACCTTC
CASTLTGSRGYTF
>TRBD2|TRBJ2-5|.|TRBV5-4
TGTGCCAGCAGGGAGGTACTAGCGGGGGGCCAAGAGACCCAGTACTTC
CASREVLAGGQETQYF
>.|TRBJ2-2|.|TRBV5-1
TGCGCCAGCGGGGGGGCCGGGACCGGGGAGCTGTTTTTT
CASGGAGTGELFF
>TRBD1|TRBJ1-2|.|TRBV9
TGTGCCAGCAGCGTATTGGGACAGTCAAACTATGGCTACACCTTC
CASSVLGQSNYGYTF
>.|TRBJ1-1|.|TRBV30
TGTGCCTGGAGTGTTTCAGCGGAAGCTTTCTTT
CAWSVSAEAFF
>.|TRBJ2-1|.|TRBV5-6
TGTGCCAGCAGCTCAGGAGGGTGGGGAATGGTCAATGAGCAGTTCTTC
CASSSGGWGMVNEQFF
>.|TRBJ2-3|.|TRBV6-5
TGTGCCAGCACCCTGAGTTGGGGCGGCACAGATACGCAGTATTTT
CASTLSWGGTDTQYF
>TRBD1|TRBJ2-7|.|TRBV19
TGTGCCAGTAGTATAGATTGGGACAGGGGCTACGAGCAGTACTTC
CASSIDWDRGYEQYF
>.|TRBJ1-2|.|TRBV28
TGTGCCAGCAGTTTTGGAGGACCGGGGAGCGGAGGCTACACCTTC
CASSFGGPGSGGYTF
>.|TRBJ1-4|.|TRBV27
TGTGCCAGCAGGGAGTGGGGGGGCGAAAAACTGTTTTTT
CASREWGGEKLFF
>TRBD1|TRBJ2-1|.|TRBV10-1
TGCGCCAGCAGCGGTCACTCCGGACAGGGGACCTACAATGAGCAGTTCTTC
CASSGHSGQGTYNEQFF
>TRBD2|TRBJ2-1|.|TRBV5-4
TGTGCCAGCAGCTGGGGGACTAGTATCTATGAGCAGTTCTTC
CASSWGTSIYEQFF
>.|TRBJ1-3|.|TRBV5-1
TGCGCCAGCAGCTTGACAAGACAGTCCTCTGGAAACACCATATATTTT
CASSLTRQSSGNTIYF
>TRBD2|TRBJ2-7|.|TRBV5-1
TGCGCCAGCAGCTTGGTGGCTAGCGGGGAGTACGAGCAGTACTTC
CASSLVASGEYEQYF
>.|TRBJ1-6|.|TRBV18
TGTGCCAGCTCACCAGGCAGGGAGGGCTCACCCCTCCACTTT
CASSPGREGSPLHF
>.|TRBJ1-1|.|TRBV25-1
TGTGCCAACCTTCGACACCGGACAGACTCAGACACTGAAGCTTTCTTT
CANLRHRTDSDTEAFF
>TRBD2|TRBJ2-5|once|TRBV5-4
TGTGCCAGCAGTCCCAGGACTAGCGAAGAGACCCAGTACTTC
CASSPRTSEETQYF
>TRBD1|TRBJ1-5|.|TRBV12-5
TGTGCTAGTGGCCGGGGACAGGCCTATAGCAATCAGCCCCAGCATTTT
CASGRGQAYSNQPQHF
>.|TRBJ1-2|.|TRBV5-6
TGTGCCAGCAGCTGGGGGAGGAAGTTGGATGGCTACACCTTC
CASSWGRKLDGYTF
>.|TRBJ2-1|.|TRBV5-1
TGCGCCAGCAGCACCTGGGCCCGAACAGCCAATGAGCAGTTCTTC
CASSTWARTANEQFF
>TRBD1|TRBJ1-1|.|TRBV18
TGTGCCAGCTCACTGGACAGGGTGAACACTGAAGCTTTCTTT
CASSLDRVNTEAFF